This T cell receptor (beta chain) was captured by sequencing in a study of T cell responses to AZD1222 COVID-19 vaccine. The protocol was immunoSEQ multiplex PCR, while the TCRdb copy is restricted to in-frame clones and leaves out a portion. There are around 150,000 clones in the sample; 94% occur only once, and 1.3% lies in the top ten. Germline V gene sequence: CDR1 SNHLY, CDR2 FYNNEI. This CDR3 contains 16 residues. V lost 1 base to trimming and J lost 1 base, with 13 bases between them. With regard to this clone: Its antigen remains unknown.

Study-wide results and limits: Repertoires in all cases were sampled only once the peak T cell response had passed. White British people made up most donors, females outnumbered males, and clonal diversity was possibly underestimated.

The TCR was taken from an adult in good health. Sequencing used peripheral blood, obtained on day 0 of AZD1222 vaccination. The V gene is TRBV2, the J gene TRBJ1-2; a weak D match, TRBD1 (6 bases). CDR3 residues: CASSEGTAFLNYGYTF. For the CDR3, the DNA is TGTGCCAGCAGTGAAGGGACAGCCTTCCTTAACTATGGCTACACCTTC.